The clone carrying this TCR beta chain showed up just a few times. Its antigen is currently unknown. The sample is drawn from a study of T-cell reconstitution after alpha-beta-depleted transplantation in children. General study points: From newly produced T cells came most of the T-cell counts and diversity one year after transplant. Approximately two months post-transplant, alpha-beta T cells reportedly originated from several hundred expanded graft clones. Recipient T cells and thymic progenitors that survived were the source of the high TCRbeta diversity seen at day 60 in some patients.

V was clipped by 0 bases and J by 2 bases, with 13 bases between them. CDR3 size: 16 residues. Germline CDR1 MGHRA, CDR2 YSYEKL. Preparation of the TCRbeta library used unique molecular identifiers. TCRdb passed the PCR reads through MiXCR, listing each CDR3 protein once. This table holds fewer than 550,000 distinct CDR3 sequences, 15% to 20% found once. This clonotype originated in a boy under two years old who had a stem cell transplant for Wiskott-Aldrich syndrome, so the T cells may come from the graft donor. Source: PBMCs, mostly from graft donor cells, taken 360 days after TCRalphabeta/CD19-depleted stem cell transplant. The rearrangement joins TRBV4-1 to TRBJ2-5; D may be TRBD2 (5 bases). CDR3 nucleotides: TGCGCCAGCAGCCAAGATGAAGCTGCGGGTCAAGAGACCCAGTACTTC. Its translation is CASSQDEAAGQETQYF.